This section outlines one T cell receptor beta chain sequence together with its context. Antigen unknown. The CDR3 runs to 15 residues. The ends were cut back, 5 bases at V and 4 bases at J, with 15 bases in the middle. 5'RACE template switching added a universal primer site and UMIs to TCR cDNA. A single record per CDR3 protein comes from TCRdb applying MiXCR to the 5' RACE reads. This sample carries over 300,000 distinct CDR3 sequences, 6.8% of them seen once, and the ten largest clones take around 17%. This record comes from a study of T cells after yellow fever vaccination. Study-level results: Post-booster samples contained most primary-vaccination clones (more than 95% CD4, approximately 88% CD8). CD4 and CD8 compartments shared a small share of clonotypes. Though weaker, the secondary response peaked faster, on day 5 versus 15.

The rearrangement links TRBV12-3 or TRBV12-4 to TRBJ2-4, with D perhaps TRBD2 (6 bases). The receptor was isolated from a man younger than 35 who received the YFV17D yellow fever vaccine. Here the sequenced sample was PBMCs, taken about 41 days after the first yellow fever vaccination. Here the CDR3 DNA reads TGTGCCAGCAGTCCGTTCGGGCGGGGTAAAAACATTCAGTACTTC. This encodes CASSPFGRGKNIQYF.